The 10 T cell receptor beta chains presented below share a single source sample, sequenced in a study of molecular identifiers for immune sequencing clone quantification (dated 2018 in TCRdb). The library was built by means of PCR. The sample was run on an Illumina HiSeq 4000. TCRdb's own reprocessing of the public reads used fastp at Q25 and MiXCR and kept productive beta chains. Merged by CDR3 protein, the rows form single entries marked with the most common genes and DNA. This sample is represented by about 640,000 distinct CDR3 sequences; just under 20% of them were singletons. The ten largest account for 0.85% of the sample. Source material: naive CD8+ T cells from blood, with Jurkat cell RNA spiked in. The cell subset or site label, as the study defines it: FACS-sorted CD8+CD4-CCR7+CD45RA+ naive T cells. Source of these receptors: a human donor in good health. Some libraries in this study had Jurkat cell RNA spiked in.

This clonotype was recorded many times. This sequence joins TRBV2 and TRBJ1-1, with TRBD1 matching 7 bases. After removal of 3 bases from V and 4 bases from J, the junction contained 11 bases not matched to a gene. Per germline, CDR1 SNHLY and CDR2 FYNNEI. The CDR3 loop spans 16 amino acids. The CDR3 region has the DNA TGTGCCAGCAGTGATGAGACAGGGTCCAGGTTCACTGAAGCTTTCTTT. It codes for CASSDETGSRFTEAFF.

Concerning this clonotype itself: A much more abundant neighbour one base away suggests this may be a read error. The chain couples TRBV20-1 to TRBJ2-7; tentatively, D is TRBD2 (6 bases). CDR3 size: 15 residues. Germline V gene sequence: CDR1 DFQATT, CDR2 SNEGSKA (reference sequence). CDR3 region: CSARPWDGGHYGQYF. CDR3 DNA sequence: TGCAGTGCTAGACCTTGGGACGGAGGGCACTACGGGCAGTACTTC.

This clonotype was detected once. A much larger clone sits a single nucleotide away, making a read error possible. The chain has TRBV7-9 and TRBJ2-1, with 11 bases aligning to TRBD1. Germline V lookup: CDR1 SEHNR, CDR2 FQNEAQ (reference sequence). Losses at the gene ends were 8 bases for V and 7 bases for J; bases not matched to a gene: 10. The CDR3 length is 15 residues. CDR3 sequence: CASGYGQGAFNEQFF. CDR3 in DNA: TGTGCCAGCGGTTACGGACAGGGGGCGTTTAATGAGCAGTTCTTC.

The table lists this clonotype with a few counts. The rearrangement joins TRBV11-2 to TRBJ2-2; the D is unclear. Per germline, CDR1 SGHAT and CDR2 FQNNGV. The V end lost 0 bases, the J end lost 5 bases, and 16 bases lay between the germline ends. CDR3 length equals 17 residues. CDR3 nucleotides: TGTGCCAGCAGCTTAGACTTGGGGTCGGTCATTACCGGGGAGCTGTTTTTT. Its translation is CASSLDLGSVITGELFF.

A note on this clonotype: With a much larger clone just one base away, this may be a read error. The missing conserved phenylalanine or tryptophan at the end of this CDR3 makes a read error likely. This chain joins TRBV10-2 and TRBJ2-3; TRBD1 agrees at 8 bases. The CDR3 spans 15 residues. V was pared by 4 bases and J by 2 bases, with 5 bases of the junction left unmatched. The germline gives CDR1 WSHSY, CDR2 SAAADI. CDR3: CASSVRTGSTDTQYS. The CDR3 DNA is TGCGCCAGCAGTGTTCGGACAGGGTCCACAGATACGCAGTATTCT.

This clonotype was found a few times. V and J are TRBV4-1 and TRBJ1-4; D call uncertain. The CDR3 is 17 amino acids. V gave up 1 base and J gave up 6 bases, with 18 bases separating them. Germline V CDR1 and CDR2: MGHRA, YSYEKL. CDR3 nucleotide sequence: TGCGCCAGCAGCCAAGGGGAAAACAGCCGAGGGTATGAAAAACTGTTTTTT. Residues: CASSQGENSRGYEKLFF.

CDR3 amino acids: CASSKRDWGETQYF. CDR3 coding DNA: TGTGCCAGCAGCAAGCGGGATTGGGGAGAGACCCAGTACTTC. This chain connects TRBV14 to TRBJ2-5; 7 nucleotides agree with TRBD2. The CDR3 runs to 14 residues. Germline assignment: CDR1 SGHDN and CDR2 FVKESK. J lost 4 bases, V lost 5 bases, and 7 bases had no gene match.

This clonotype occurred once. The junction departs from the called germline gene at one end, perhaps through a read error. This chain joins TRBV9 and TRBJ2-1; the D gene is possibly TRBD2 (6 bases). The germline V gene encodes CDR1 SGDLS and CDR2 YYNGEE. The CDR3 is made up of 13 amino acids. The CDR3 bases are TGTGCCAGCAGCGTAGTGGAGGGCGTCGAGCAGCTCTTC. It specifies CASSVVEGVEQLF.

This clonotype was counted between two and nine times. The chain joins TRBV7-9 to TRBJ2-7, with TRBD1 as a possible D gene (6 bases). Per germline, CDR1 SEHNR and CDR2 FQNEAQ (reference sequence). The CDR3 is made up of 14 amino acids. Trimming removed 1 base from V and 5 bases from J, with 12 bases in between. CDR3 DNA: TGTGCCAGCAGCTTAGAAGGGGGACGGAACGAGCAGTACTTC. This sequence encodes CASSLEGGRNEQYF.

As concerns this clonotype: A much larger clone is a single base away; this may be a read error. V is TRBV9 and J is TRBJ1-2, with 9 nucleotides matching TRBD1. The CDR3 has 15 amino acids. Germline loops: CDR1 SGDLS, CDR2 YYNGEE. CDR3 region: CASSPRTGAGYGCTF. CDR3 coding DNA: TGTGCCAGCAGCCCTCGGACAGGGGCTGGCTATGGCTGCACCTTC. Full variable domain (outside the CDR3, taken from reference TRBV9 and TRBJ1-2): DSGVTQTPKHLITATGQRVTLRCSPRSGDLSVYWYQQSLDQGLQFLIQYYNGEERAKGNILERFSAQQFPDLHSELNLSSLELGDSALYFCASSPRTGAGYGCTFGSGTRLTVV.